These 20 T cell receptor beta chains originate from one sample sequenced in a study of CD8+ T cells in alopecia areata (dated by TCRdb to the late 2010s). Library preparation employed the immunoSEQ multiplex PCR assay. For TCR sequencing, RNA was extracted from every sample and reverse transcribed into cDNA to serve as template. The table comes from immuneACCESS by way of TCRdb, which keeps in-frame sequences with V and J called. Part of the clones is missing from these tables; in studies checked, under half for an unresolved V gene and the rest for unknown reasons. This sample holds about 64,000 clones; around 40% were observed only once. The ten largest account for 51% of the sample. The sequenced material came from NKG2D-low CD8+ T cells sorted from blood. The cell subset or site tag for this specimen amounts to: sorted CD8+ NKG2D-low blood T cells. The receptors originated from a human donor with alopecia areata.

The CDR3 loop is CASSSRQGSIDIQYF. As DNA, the CDR3 is TGTGCCAGCAGCTCCAGACAGGGGAGTATAGACATTCAGTACTTC. The V call is TRBV7-9, the J call TRBJ2-4; 8 bases are a match to TRBD1. Losses at the gene ends were 4 bases for V and 8 bases for J; bases not matched to a gene: 10. Germline V gene data show CDR1 as SEHNR and CDR2 as FQNEAQ (reference sequence). This CDR3 region has 15 residues.

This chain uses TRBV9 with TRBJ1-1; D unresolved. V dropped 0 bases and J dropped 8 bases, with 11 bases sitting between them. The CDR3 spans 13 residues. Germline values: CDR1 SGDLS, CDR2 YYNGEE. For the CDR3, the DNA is TGTGCCAGCAGCGTAGGAGGCCGCAGCGAAGCTTTCTTT. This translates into CASSVGGRSEAFF. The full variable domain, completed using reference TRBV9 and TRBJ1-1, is DSGVTQTPKHLITATGQRVTLRCSPRSGDLSVYWYQQSLDQGLQFLIQYYNGEERAKGNILERFSAQQFPDLHSELNLSSLELGDSALYFCASSVGGRSEAFFGQGTRLTVV.

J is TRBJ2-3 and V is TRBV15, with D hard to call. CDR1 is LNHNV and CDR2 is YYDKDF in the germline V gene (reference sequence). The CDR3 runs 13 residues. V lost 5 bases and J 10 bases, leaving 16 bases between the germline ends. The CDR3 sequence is CATSPFLGKAQYF. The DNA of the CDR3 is TGTGCCACCAGCCCATTTCTAGGTAAAGCGCAGTATTTT.

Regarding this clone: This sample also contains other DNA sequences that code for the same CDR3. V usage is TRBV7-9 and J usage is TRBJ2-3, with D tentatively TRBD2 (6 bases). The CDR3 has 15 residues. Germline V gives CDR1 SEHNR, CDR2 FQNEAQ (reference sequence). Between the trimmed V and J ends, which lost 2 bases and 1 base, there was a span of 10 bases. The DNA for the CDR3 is TGTGCCAGCAGCTTACGCGGGGCCCGCACAGATACGCAGTATTTT. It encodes CASSLRGARTDTQYF.

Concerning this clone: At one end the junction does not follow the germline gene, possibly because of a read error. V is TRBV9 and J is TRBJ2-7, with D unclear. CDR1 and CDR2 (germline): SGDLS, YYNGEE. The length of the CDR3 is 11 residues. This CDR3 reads CASSRGPEPYF. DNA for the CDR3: TGTGCCAGCAGCCGCGGTCCGGAGCCGTACTTC.

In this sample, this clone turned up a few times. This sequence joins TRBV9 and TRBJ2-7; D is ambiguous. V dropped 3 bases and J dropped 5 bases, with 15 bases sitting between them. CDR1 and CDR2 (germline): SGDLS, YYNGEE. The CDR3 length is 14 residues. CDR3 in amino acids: CASSEAGPVDEQYF. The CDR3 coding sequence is TGTGCCAGCAGCGAGGCAGGCCCTGTTGACGAGCAGTACTTC.

CDR3 region: CASSTTSGSADTQYF. Here the CDR3 DNA reads TGTGCCAGCAGCACCACTAGCGGGAGTGCAGATACGCAGTATTTT. The genes are TRBV7-6 and TRBJ2-3, with TRBD2 matching 11 bases. CDR1 SGHVS and CDR2 FNYEAQ come from the germline V gene. CDR3 length: 15 amino acids. V lost 5 bases to trimming and J lost 4 bases; unmatched junction nucleotides: 5.

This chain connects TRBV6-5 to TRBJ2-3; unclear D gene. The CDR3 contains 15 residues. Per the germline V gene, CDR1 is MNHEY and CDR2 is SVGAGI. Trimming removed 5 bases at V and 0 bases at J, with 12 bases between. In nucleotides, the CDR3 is TGTGCCAGCAGTCCCCTTCACTCTAGCACAGATACGCAGTATTTT. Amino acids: CASSPLHSSTDTQYF.

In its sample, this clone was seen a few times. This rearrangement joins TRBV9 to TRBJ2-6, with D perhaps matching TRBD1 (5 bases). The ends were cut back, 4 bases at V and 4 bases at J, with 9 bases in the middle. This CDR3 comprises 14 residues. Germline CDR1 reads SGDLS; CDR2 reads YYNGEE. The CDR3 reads CASSTPGGANVLTF. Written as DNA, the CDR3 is TGTGCCAGCAGCACCCCAGGGGGGGCCAACGTCCTGACTTTC.

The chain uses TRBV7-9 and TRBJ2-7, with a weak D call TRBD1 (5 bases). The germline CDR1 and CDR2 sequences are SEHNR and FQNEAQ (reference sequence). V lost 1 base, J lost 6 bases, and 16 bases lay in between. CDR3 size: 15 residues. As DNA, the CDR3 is TGTGCCAGCAGCTTAGGCCCAGGGATGGTGGGCGAGCAGTACTTC. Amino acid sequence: CASSLGPGMVGEQYF.

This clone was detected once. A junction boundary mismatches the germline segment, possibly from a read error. In DNA, the CDR3 is TGCGCCAGCAGCGGCAGGAGCTCCTACGAGCAGTACTTC. Translation gives CASSGRSSYEQYF. V and J are TRBV7-2 and TRBJ2-7; D is perhaps TRBD2 (5 bases). Looked up from germline, CDR1 is SGHTA and CDR2 is FQGNSA. This CDR3 contains 13 residues. Filled out from reference TRBV7-2 and TRBJ2-7, the complete variable domain reads GAGVSQSPSNKVTEKGKDVELRCDPISGHTALYWYRQSLGQGLEFLIYFQGNSAPDKSGLPSDRFSAERTGGSVSTLTIQRTQQEDSAVYLCASSGRSSYEQYFGPGTRLTVT.

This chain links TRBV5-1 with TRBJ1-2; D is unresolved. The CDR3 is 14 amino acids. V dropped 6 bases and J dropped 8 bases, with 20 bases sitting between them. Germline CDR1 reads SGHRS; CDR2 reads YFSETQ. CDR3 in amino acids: CASNNNRELDGYTF. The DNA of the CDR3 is TGCGCCAGCAACAACAACCGGGAACTCGACGGCTACACCTTC.

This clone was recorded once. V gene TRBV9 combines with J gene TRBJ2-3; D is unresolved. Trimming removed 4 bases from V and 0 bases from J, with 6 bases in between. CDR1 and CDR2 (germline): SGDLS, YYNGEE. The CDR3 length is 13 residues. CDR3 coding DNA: TGTGCCAGCAGCATCTCTAGCACAGATACGCAGTATTTT. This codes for CASSISSTDTQYF. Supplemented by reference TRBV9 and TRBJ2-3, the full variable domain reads DSGVTQTPKHLITATGQRVTLRCSPRSGDLSVYWYQQSLDQGLQFLIQYYNGEERAKGNILERFSAQQFPDLHSELNLSSLELGDSALYFCASSISSTDTQYFGPGTRLTVL.

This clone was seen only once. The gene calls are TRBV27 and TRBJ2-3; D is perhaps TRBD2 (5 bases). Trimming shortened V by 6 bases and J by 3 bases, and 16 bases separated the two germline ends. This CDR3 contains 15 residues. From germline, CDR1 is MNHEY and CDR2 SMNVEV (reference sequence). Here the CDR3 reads CASRVAGGRTDTQYF. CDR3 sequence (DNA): TGTGCCAGCAGGGTGGCGGGTGGTCGGACAGATACGCAGTATTTT.

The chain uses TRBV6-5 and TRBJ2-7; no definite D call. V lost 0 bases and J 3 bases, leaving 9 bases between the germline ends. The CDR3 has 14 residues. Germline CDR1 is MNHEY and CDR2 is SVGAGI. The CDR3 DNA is TGTGCCAGCAGTTACTCGACATCCGGCTACGAGCAGTACTTC. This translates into CASSYSTSGYEQYF.

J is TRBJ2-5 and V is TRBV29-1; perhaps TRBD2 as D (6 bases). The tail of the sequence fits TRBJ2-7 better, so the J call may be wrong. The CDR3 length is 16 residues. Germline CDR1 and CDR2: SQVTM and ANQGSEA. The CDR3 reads CSVDGEEGHPGYEQYF. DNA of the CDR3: TGCAGCGTTGATGGTGAGGAGGGCCACCCCGGCTACGAGCAGTACTTC.

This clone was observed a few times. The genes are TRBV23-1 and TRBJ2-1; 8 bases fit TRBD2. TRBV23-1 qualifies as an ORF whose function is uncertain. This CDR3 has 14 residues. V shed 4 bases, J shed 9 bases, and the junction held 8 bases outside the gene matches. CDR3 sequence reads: CASSLGRGGSEQFF. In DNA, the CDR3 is TGCGCCAGCAGTCTAGGACGGGGGGGCAGTGAGCAGTTCTTC.

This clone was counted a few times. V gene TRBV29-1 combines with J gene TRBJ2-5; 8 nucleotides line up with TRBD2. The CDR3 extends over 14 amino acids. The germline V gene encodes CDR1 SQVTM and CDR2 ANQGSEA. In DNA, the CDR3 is TGCAGTCTAAGAGACGGTCAGGCGGGGGGGACCCAGTACTTC. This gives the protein CSLRDGQAGGTQYF.

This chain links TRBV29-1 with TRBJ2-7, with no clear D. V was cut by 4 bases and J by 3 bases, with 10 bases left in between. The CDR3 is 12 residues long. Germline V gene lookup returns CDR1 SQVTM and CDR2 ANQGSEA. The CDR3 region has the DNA TGCAGCGTTGTGCGGACCGGCTACGAGCAGTACTTC. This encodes CSVVRTGYEQYF.

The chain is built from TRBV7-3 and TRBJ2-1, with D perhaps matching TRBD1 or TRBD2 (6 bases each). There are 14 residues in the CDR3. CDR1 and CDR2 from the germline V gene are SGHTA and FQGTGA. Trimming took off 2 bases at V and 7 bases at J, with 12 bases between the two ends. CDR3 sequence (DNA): TGTGCCAGCAGCTTAGGAGGGGGTTCGAATGAGCAGTTCTTC. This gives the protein CASSLGGGSNEQFF. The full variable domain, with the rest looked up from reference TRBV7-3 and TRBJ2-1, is GAGVSQTPSNKVTEKGKYVELRCDPISGHTALYWYRQSLGQGPEFLIYFQGTGAADDSGLPNDRFFAVRPEGSVSTLKIQRTERGDSAVYLCASSLGGGSNEQFFGPGTRLTVL.